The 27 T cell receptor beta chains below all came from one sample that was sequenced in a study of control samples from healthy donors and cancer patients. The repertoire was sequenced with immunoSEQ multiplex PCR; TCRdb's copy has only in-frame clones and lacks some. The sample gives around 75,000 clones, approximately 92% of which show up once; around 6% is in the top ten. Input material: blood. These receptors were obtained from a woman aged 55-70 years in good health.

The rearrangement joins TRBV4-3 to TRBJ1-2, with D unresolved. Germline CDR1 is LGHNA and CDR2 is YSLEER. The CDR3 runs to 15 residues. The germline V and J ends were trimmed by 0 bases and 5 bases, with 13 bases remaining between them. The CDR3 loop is CASSQDRQVIYGYTF. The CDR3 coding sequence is TGCGCCAGCAGCCAAGATCGGCAAGTGATATATGGCTACACCTTC.

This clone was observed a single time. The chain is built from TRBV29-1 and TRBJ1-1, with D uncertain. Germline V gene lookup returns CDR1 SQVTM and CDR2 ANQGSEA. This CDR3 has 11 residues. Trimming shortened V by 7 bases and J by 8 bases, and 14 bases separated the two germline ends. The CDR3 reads CSATSGREAFF. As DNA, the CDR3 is TGCAGCGCCACAAGTGGTAGGGAAGCTTTCTTT. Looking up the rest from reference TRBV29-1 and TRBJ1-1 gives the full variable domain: SAVISQKPSRDICQRGTSLTIQCQVDSQVTMMFWYRQQPGQSLTLIATANQGSEATYESGFVIDKFPISRPNLTFSTLTVSNMSPEDSSIYLCSATSGREAFFGQGTRLTVV.

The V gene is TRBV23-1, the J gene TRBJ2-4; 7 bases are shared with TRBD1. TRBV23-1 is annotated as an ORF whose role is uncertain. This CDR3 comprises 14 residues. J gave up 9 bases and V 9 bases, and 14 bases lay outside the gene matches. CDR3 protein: CASRTGYTGCIQYF. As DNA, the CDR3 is TGCGCCAGTCGGACAGGCTATACCGGTTGCATTCAGTACTTC.

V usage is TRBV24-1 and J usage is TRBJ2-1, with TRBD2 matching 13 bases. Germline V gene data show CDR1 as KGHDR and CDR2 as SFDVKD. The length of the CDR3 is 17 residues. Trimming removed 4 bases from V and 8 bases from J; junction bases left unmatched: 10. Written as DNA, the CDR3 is TGTGCCACCAGTGACTCTATACTAGCGGGAGGGCGGGATGAGCAGTTCTTC. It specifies CATSDSILAGGRDEQFF.

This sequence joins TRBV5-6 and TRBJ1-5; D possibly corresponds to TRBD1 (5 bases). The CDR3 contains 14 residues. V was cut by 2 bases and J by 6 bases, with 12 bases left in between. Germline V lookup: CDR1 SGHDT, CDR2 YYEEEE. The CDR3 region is CASSFRGLGQPQHF. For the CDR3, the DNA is TGTGCCAGCAGCTTTAGGGGCCTGGGTCAGCCCCAGCATTTT. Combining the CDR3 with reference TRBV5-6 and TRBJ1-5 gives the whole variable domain DAGVTQSPTHLIKTRGQQVTLRCSPKSGHDTVSWYQQALGQGPQFIFQYYEEEERQRGNFPDRFSGHQFPNYSSELNVNALLLGDSALYLCASSFRGLGQPQHFGDGTRLSIL.

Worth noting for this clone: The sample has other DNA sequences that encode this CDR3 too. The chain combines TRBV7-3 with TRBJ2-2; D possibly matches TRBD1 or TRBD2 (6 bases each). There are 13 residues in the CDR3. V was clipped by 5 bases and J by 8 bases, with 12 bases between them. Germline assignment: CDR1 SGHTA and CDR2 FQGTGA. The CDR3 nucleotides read TGTGCCAGCAGCCCGGGGGCGGGTGGGGAGCTGTTTTTT. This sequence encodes CASSPGAGGELFF.

CDR3 nucleotides: TGTGCCAGCTGTTGTGTGGGGGCTGGGAACACTGAAGCTTTCTTT. Translated, it gives CASCCVGAGNTEAFF. V is TRBV6-6 and J is TRBJ1-1; D is perhaps TRBD1 (6 bases). Germline loops: CDR1 MNHNY, CDR2 SVGAGI (reference sequence). V lost 8 bases, J lost 1 base, and 17 bases lay in between. The CDR3 extends over 15 amino acids.

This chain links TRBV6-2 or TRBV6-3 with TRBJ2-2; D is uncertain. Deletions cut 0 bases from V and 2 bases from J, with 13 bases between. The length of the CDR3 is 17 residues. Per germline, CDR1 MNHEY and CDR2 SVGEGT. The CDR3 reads CASSYSRESINTGELFF. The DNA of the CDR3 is TGTGCCAGCAGTTACTCGAGAGAGAGCATCAACACCGGGGAGCTGTTTTTT.

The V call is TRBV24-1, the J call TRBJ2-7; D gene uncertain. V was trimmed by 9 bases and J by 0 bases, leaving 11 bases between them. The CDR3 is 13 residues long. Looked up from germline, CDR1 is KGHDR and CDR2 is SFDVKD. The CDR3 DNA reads TGTGCCACCGGTGCGGCAGACTCCTACGAGCAGTACTTC. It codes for CATGAADSYEQYF.

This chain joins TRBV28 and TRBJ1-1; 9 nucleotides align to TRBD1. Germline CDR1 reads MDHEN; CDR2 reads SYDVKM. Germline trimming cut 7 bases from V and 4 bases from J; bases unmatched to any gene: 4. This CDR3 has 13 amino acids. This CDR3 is CASITGGFTEAFF. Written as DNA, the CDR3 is TGTGCCAGCATTACAGGGGGCTTCACTGAAGCTTTCTTT.

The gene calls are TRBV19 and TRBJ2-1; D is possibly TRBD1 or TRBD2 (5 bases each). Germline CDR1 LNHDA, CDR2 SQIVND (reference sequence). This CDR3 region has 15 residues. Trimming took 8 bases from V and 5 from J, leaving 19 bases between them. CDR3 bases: TGTGCCAGTGGGGACCTCCGATTAACTCACAATGAGCAGTTCTTC. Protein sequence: CASGDLRLTHNEQFF.

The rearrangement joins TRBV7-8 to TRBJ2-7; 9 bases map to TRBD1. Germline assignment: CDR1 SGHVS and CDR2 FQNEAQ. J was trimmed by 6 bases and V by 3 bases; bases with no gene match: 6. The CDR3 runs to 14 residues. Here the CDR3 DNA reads TGTGCCAGCAGCTTTAGGACAGGGGTCGGCGAGCAGTACTTC. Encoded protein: CASSFRTGVGEQYF.

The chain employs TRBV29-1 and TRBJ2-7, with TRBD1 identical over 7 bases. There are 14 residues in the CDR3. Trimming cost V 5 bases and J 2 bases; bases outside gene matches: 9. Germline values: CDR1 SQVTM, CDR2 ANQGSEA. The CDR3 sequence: CSVPGQRSPYEQYF. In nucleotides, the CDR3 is TGCAGCGTTCCGGGACAGAGAAGCCCCTACGAGCAGTACTTC.

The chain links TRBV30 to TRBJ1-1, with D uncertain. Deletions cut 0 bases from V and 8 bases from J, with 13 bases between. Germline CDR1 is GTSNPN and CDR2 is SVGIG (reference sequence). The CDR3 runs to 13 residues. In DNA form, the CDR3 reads TGTGCCTGGAGTGTCTCTTTGAGGGCCGAAGCTTTCTTT. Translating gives CAWSVSLRAEAFF.

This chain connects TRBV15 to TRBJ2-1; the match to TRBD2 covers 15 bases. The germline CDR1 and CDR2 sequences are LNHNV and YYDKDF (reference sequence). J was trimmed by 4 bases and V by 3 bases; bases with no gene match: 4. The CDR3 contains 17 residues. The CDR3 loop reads CATSRWTSGREYNEQFF. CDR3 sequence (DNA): TGTGCCACCAGCAGGTGGACTAGCGGGAGGGAGTACAATGAGCAGTTCTTC.

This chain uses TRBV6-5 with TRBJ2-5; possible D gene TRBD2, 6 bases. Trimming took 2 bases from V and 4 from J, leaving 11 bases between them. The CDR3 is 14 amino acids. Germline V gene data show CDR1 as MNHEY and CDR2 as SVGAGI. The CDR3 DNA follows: TGTGCCAGCAGTTACATGGGGGGAAGAGAGACCCAGTACTTC. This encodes CASSYMGGRETQYF.

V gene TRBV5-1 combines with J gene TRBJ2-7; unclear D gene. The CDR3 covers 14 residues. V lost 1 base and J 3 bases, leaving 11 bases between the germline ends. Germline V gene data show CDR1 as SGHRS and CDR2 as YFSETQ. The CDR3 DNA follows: TGCGCCAGCAGCTTGCTGGGTGTCGGCTACGAGCAGTACTTC. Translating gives CASSLLGVGYEQYF.

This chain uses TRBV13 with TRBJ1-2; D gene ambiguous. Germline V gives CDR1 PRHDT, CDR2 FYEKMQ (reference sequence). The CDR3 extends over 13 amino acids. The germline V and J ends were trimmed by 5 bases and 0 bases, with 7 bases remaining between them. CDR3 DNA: TGTGCCAGCAGCGACGGGCCTAACTATGGCTACACCTTC. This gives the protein CASSDGPNYGYTF. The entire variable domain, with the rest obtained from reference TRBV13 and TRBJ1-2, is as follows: AAGVIQSPRHLIKEKRETATLKCYPIPRHDTVYWYQQGPGQDPQFLISFYEKMQSDKGSIPDRFSAQQFSDYHSELNMSSLELGDSALYFCASSDGPNYGYTFGSGTRLTVV.

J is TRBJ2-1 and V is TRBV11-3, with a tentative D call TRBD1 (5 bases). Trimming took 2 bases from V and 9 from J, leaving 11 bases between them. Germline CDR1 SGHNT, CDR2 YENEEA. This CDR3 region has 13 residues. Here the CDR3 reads CASSLHRNFEQFF. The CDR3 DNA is TGTGCCAGCAGCTTACACAGGAATTTTGAGCAGTTCTTC.

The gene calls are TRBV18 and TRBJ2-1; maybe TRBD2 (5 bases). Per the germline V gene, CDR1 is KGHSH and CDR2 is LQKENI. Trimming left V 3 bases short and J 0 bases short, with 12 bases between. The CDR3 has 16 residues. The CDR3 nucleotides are TGTGCCAGCTCACCTTCAGCGGCGAGCTCCTACAATGAGCAGTTCTTC. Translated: CASSPSAASSYNEQFF.

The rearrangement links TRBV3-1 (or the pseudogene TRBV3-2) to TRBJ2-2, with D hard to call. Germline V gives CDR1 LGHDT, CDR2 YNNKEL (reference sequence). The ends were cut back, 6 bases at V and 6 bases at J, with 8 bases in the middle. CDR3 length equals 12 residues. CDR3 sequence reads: CASRRTSGELFF. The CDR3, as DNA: TGTGCCAGCAGACGGACCTCCGGGGAGCTGTTTTTT.

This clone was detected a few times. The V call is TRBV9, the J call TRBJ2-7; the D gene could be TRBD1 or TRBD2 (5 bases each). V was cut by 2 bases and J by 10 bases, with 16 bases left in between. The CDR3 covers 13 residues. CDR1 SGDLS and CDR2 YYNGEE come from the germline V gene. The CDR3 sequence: CASSVGGGTEQYF. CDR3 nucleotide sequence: TGTGCCAGCAGCGTTGGCGGTGGGACCGAACAGTACTTC.

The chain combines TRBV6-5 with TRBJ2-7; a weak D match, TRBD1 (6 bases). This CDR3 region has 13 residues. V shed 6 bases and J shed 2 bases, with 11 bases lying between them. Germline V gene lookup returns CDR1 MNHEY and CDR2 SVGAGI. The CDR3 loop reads CASRGTLAYEQYF. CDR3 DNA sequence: TGTGCCAGCAGAGGGACATTAGCCTACGAGCAGTACTTC.

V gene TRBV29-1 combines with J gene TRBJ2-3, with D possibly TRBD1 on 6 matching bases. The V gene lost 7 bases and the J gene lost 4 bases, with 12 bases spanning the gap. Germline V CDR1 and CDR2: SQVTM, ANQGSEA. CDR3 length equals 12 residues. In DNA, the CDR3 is TGCAGCGACAGGGATGGAGCAGATACGCAGTATTTT. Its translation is CSDRDGADTQYF.

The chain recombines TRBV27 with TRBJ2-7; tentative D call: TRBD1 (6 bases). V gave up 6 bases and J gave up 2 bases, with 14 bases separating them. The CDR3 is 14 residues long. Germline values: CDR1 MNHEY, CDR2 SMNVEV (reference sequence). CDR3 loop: CASRPRGGTYEQYF. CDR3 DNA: TGTGCCAGCAGACCGAGAGGGGGAACCTACGAGCAGTACTTC.

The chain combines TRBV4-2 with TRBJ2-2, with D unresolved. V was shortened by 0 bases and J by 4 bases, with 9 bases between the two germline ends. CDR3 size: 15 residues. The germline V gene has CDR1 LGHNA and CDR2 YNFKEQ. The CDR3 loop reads CASSQDHARTGELFF. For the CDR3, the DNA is TGTGCCAGCAGCCAAGATCATGCGCGCACCGGGGAGCTGTTTTTT.

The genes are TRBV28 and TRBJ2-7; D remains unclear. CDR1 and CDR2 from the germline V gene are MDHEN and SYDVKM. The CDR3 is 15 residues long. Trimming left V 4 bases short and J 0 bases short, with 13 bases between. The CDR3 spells CASSSAGPTSYEQYF. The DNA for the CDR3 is TGTGCCAGCAGTTCCGCCGGGCCTACCTCCTACGAGCAGTACTTC.